One and the same sample provided the 28 T cell receptor beta chains below, sequenced in a study of blood T cell repertoires in COVID-19 (dated by TCRdb to the early 2020s). The library was made by the immunoSEQ multiplex PCR assay. TCRdb mirrors the immuneACCESS table, restricted to in-frame sequences. Some clones are absent from its copies; in checked studies, under half trace to an unresolved V gene, and the reason for the others is unknown. The sample includes approximately 250,000 clones, with about 87% observed a single time. Together, the top ten hold over 4% of the sample. Sequencing was carried out using PBMCs or T cells enriched from blood (not recorded which). Source of these receptors: a woman in her 30s with acute COVID-19.

The chain is built from TRBV15 and TRBJ2-3; TRBD1 agrees at 8 bases. V trimming: 2 bases; J trimming: 0 bases; junction bases outside the gene matches: 4. CDR1 is LNHNV and CDR2 is YYDKDF in the germline V gene (reference sequence). The CDR3 sequence is 16 residues long. The CDR3 DNA reads TGTGCCACCAGCAGACGGAGACAGGGGAGCACAGATACGCAGTATTTT. It specifies CATSRRRQGSTDTQYF.

This chain uses TRBV12-2 with TRBJ2-5; the table calls TRBD1, which could not be checked here. TRBV12-2 counts as a pseudogene. The CDR3 spans 17 residues. Here the CDR3 DNA reads TGTGCAAGTCGCTTAGTATATCCCGGGACAGGGGAAGAGACCCAGTACTTC. It translates to CASRLVYPGTGEETQYF.

CDR3 loop: CASFKRTVPEAFF. For the CDR3, the DNA is TGTGCCAGTTTCAAACGGACAGTCCCTGAAGCTTTCTTT. J is TRBJ1-1 and V is TRBV27; possibly TRBD1 for D (6 bases). V was clipped by 9 bases and J by 6 bases, with 17 bases between them. The CDR3 is 13 residues long. Germline V gene sequence: CDR1 MNHEY, CDR2 SMNVEV (reference sequence).

V gene TRBV11-2 combines with J gene TRBJ2-3; TRBD2 matches at 12 bases. V lost 3 bases to trimming and J lost 9 bases; unmatched junction nucleotides: 13. The CDR3 contains 17 residues. The germline V gene encodes CDR1 SGHAT and CDR2 FQNNGV. The DNA for the CDR3 is TGTGCCAGCAGCTTCGACCTAGCGGGAGGGCCAGGGGGAACGCAGTATTTT. This codes for CASSFDLAGGPGGTQYF.

The chain is built from TRBV9 and TRBJ2-2; TRBD2 matches 10 bases. CDR3 size: 17 residues. Trimming took 4 bases from V and 3 from J; bases not matched to a gene: 9. The germline V gene encodes CDR1 SGDLS and CDR2 YYNGEE. CDR3 loop: CASSYGSSGSYTGELFF. The CDR3 DNA sequence: TGTGCCAGCAGCTACGGGTCTAGCGGGAGTTACACCGGGGAGCTGTTTTTT.

Only a few counts were recorded for this clone. The chain has TRBV4-1 and TRBJ2-7; TRBD2 agrees at 7 bases. CDR1 MGHRA and CDR2 YSYEKL come from the germline V gene. The trim removed 4 bases at V and 2 bases at J, leaving 5 bases unmatched. There are 14 residues in the CDR3. CDR3 DNA: TGCGCCAGCAGCCGAGGACTAGTCACCTACGAGCAGTACTTC. Translating it yields CASSRGLVTYEQYF.

This clone occurred once. Here the CDR3 reads CASSLATYRGYSYEQYF. CDR3 DNA: TGCGCCAGCAGCTTGGCAACTTACAGGGGGTACTCCTACGAGCAGTACTTC. This rearrangement joins TRBV5-1 to TRBJ2-7; 8 nucleotides agree with TRBD1. Germline CDR1 reads SGHRS; CDR2 reads YFSETQ. The CDR3 spans 17 residues. Unmatched junction bases numbered 8, after V lost 0 bases and J lost 0 bases.

This chain joins TRBV5-1 and TRBJ2-1; 9 nucleotides match TRBD2. Germline V gene sequence: CDR1 SGHRS, CDR2 YFSETQ. This CDR3 comprises 17 residues. V lost 3 bases, J lost 3 bases, and 10 bases stayed unmatched. The CDR3 nucleotides read TGCGCCAGCAGCTCTACGGCTCTAGCGGGAATCTACAATGAGCAGTTCTTC. This codes for CASSSTALAGIYNEQFF. The full variable domain, its missing parts supplied by reference TRBV5-1 and TRBJ2-1, is KAGVTQTPRYLIKTRGQQVTLSCSPISGHRSVSWYQQTPGQGLQFLFEYFSETQRNKGNFPGRFSGRQFSNSRSEMNVSTLELGDSALYLCASSSTALAGIYNEQFFGPGTRLTVL.

The rearrangement uses TRBV14 and TRBJ2-3, with 11 bases identical to TRBD2. CDR3 length equals 14 residues. The germline gives CDR1 SGHDN, CDR2 FVKESK. J lost 6 bases, V lost 4 bases, and 3 bases had no gene match. CDR3 nucleotides: TGTGCCAGCAGCCTACTAGCGGGAGCGGATACGCAGTATTTT. It yields the protein CASSLLAGADTQYF.

CDR3 loop: CASSQEGTGGIYGYTF. CDR3 DNA: TGTGCCAGCAGCCAAGAGGGGACAGGGGGGATCTATGGCTACACCTTC. The rearrangement uses TRBV3-1 (or the pseudogene TRBV3-2) and TRBJ1-2; the match to TRBD1 covers 11 bases. The germline V gene has CDR1 LGHDT and CDR2 YNNKEL (reference sequence). The CDR3 has 16 residues. The V segment lost 0 bases and the J segment 4 bases; nucleotides outside the gene matches: 4.

This chain joins TRBV13 and TRBJ2-2, with 10 positions matching TRBD1. Germline V gene data show CDR1 as PRHDT and CDR2 as FYEKMQ (reference sequence). CDR3 length: 16 amino acids. V gave up 6 bases and J gave up 4 bases; unmatched junction bases: 8. The CDR3 DNA sequence: TGTGCCAGCAGATGGGGAGGACAGGGGGGCACCGGGGAGCTGTTTTTT. This translates into CASRWGGQGGTGELFF.

This chain joins TRBV11-2 and TRBJ2-3, with D perhaps matching TRBD1 (5 bases). The V gene lost 1 base and the J gene lost 0 bases, with 11 bases spanning the gap. The germline gives CDR1 SGHAT, CDR2 FQNNGV. There are 16 residues in the CDR3. The DNA for the CDR3 is TGTGCCAGCAGCTTAGTAGACAGAACAAGCACAGATACGCAGTATTTT. Protein product: CASSLVDRTSTDTQYF.

This clone was detected only once. The chain employs TRBV14 and TRBJ1-2, with D possibly TRBD1 on 5 matching bases. This CDR3 has 14 amino acids. Trimming took off 1 base at V and 6 bases at J, with 12 bases between the two ends. Germline CDR1 is SGHDN and CDR2 is FVKESK. In DNA form, the CDR3 reads TGTGCCAGCAGCCAAGTAGGGGTGGCGCATGGCTACACCTTC. It translates to CASSQVGVAHGYTF. The variable domain in full, completed from reference TRBV14 and TRBJ1-2, reads EAGVTQFPSHSVIEKGQTVTLRCDPISGHDNLYWYRRVMGKEIKFLLHFVKESKQDESGMPNNRFLAERTGGTYSTLKVQPAELEDSGVYFCASSQVGVAHGYTFGSGTRLTVV.

J is TRBJ2-7 and V is TRBV27; a possible D gene is TRBD1 (5 bases). V was clipped by 0 bases and J by 3 bases, with 12 bases between them. This CDR3 contains 15 residues. Germline V CDR1 and CDR2: MNHEY, SMNVEV (reference sequence). The CDR3 protein is CASSLSRDPIYEQYF. The DNA for the CDR3 is TGTGCCAGCAGTTTATCCAGGGATCCCATCTACGAGCAGTACTTC.

There are a few counts of this clone. The chain recombines TRBV27 with TRBJ2-7, with a tentative D call TRBD1 (6 bases). V lost 2 bases to trimming and J lost 7 bases, with 18 bases between them. Germline lookup yields CDR1 MNHEY and CDR2 SMNVEV (reference sequence). The CDR3 runs 15 residues. CDR3 nucleotides: TGTGCCAGCAGTTTACAGGGGCCCCCTTGGGGAGAGCAGTACTTC. The encoded protein is CASSLQGPPWGEQYF.

The chain uses TRBV14 and TRBJ2-5; TRBD1 agrees at 8 bases. The V segment lost 6 bases and the J segment 2 bases; nucleotides outside the gene matches: 8. This CDR3 has 15 amino acids. Germline V gene sequence: CDR1 SGHDN, CDR2 FVKESK. In DNA, the CDR3 is TGTGCCAGCAGTCTTGGACAGGGCCGACAAGAGACCCAGTACTTC. It codes for CASSLGQGRQETQYF.

The table lists this clone with a count of one. The rearrangement joins TRBV6-6 to TRBJ1-1; TRBD1 aligns across 8 bases. Germline V CDR1 and CDR2: MNHNY, SVGAGI (reference sequence). The CDR3 is 15 amino acids. The J segment lost 3 bases and the V segment lost 5 bases, leaving 8 bases of the junction unmatched. This chain's CDR3 is CASSQGQGLYTEAFF. The CDR3 bases are TGTGCCAGCAGTCAAGGACAGGGCCTCTACACTGAAGCTTTCTTT.

V gene TRBV5-1 combines with J gene TRBJ2-3, with 8 positions matching TRBD1. The CDR3 contains 18 residues. Germline assignment: CDR1 SGHRS and CDR2 YFSETQ. V lost 9 bases and J lost 0; bases outside the gene matches: 18. The CDR3: CATSGGGQGMASTDTQYF. As DNA, the CDR3 is TGCGCCACCTCCGGGGGTGGACAGGGAATGGCTAGCACAGATACGCAGTATTTT.

This chain uses TRBV15 with TRBJ2-5; D unresolved. Germline V gene data show CDR1 as LNHNV and CDR2 as YYDKDF (reference sequence). CDR3 length: 16 residues. V lost 0 bases, J lost 1 base, and 12 bases lay in between. The CDR3 loop is CATSRDPPYSQETQYF. The CDR3 nucleotides are TGTGCCACCAGCAGAGACCCTCCCTACAGCCAAGAGACCCAGTACTTC. Full variable domain (outside the CDR3, taken from reference TRBV15 and TRBJ2-5): DAMVIQNPRYQVTQFGKPVTLSCSQTLNHNVMYWYQQKSSQAPKLLFHYYDKDFNNEADTPDNFQSRRPNTSFCFLDIRSPGLGDTAMYLCATSRDPPYSQETQYFGPGTRLLVL.

The chain joins TRBV7-2 to TRBJ2-1, with 10 nucleotides matching TRBD2. CDR1 is SGHTA, CDR2 FQGNSA, per germline. The V segment lost 4 bases and the J segment 9 bases; nucleotides outside the gene matches: 12. The length of the CDR3 is 16 residues. The CDR3 region is CASSYSSGSSHGEQFF. The CDR3 DNA sequence: TGTGCCAGCAGCTACTCTAGCGGGAGTAGCCATGGTGAGCAGTTCTTC.

The V and J genes are TRBV9 and TRBJ2-1; D possibly matches TRBD1 or TRBD2 (5 bases each). The germline V and J ends were trimmed by 7 bases and 8 bases, with 16 bases remaining between them. This CDR3 is built from 13 residues. Per germline, CDR1 SGDLS and CDR2 YYNGEE. CDR3 amino acids: CASGDYARDEQFF. As DNA, the CDR3 is TGTGCCAGCGGCGACTACGCCAGGGATGAGCAGTTCTTC.

CDR3 sequence: CASSDQPGHSYEQYF. CDR3 sequence (DNA): TGTGCCAGCAGCGACCAACCGGGACACTCCTACGAGCAGTACTTC. The V and J genes are TRBV5-5 and TRBJ2-7; D might be TRBD1 (6 bases). Trimming pared 4 bases from V and 0 bases from J, leaving 14 bases between. The CDR3 loop spans 15 amino acids. CDR1 SGHKS and CDR2 YYEKEE come from the germline V gene (reference sequence).

This chain uses TRBV7-2 with TRBJ2-7; TRBD1 agrees at 10 bases. From germline, CDR1 is SGHTA and CDR2 FQGNSA. This CDR3 contains 15 residues. Trimming took 5 bases from V and 2 from J; bases not matched to a gene: 6. CDR3 nucleotides: TGTGCCAGCAGCCCCGGACAGGGGGGACCCTACGAGCAGTACTTC. This sequence encodes CASSPGQGGPYEQYF.

This chain links TRBV7-2 with TRBJ2-3, with 7 positions matching TRBD2. This CDR3 spans 15 amino acids. CDR1 is SGHTA and CDR2 is FQGNSA in the germline V gene. Losses at the gene ends were 5 bases for V and 1 base for J; bases not matched to a gene: 6. This CDR3 is CASSTAGLGTDTQYF. The CDR3 DNA follows: TGTGCCAGCAGCACAGCGGGACTCGGCACAGATACGCAGTATTTT.

The chain has TRBV25-1 and TRBJ1-1, with D perhaps TRBD1 (6 bases). CDR1 is MGHDK, CDR2 SYGVNS, per germline. Trimming pared 6 bases from V and 1 base from J, leaving 12 bases between. CDR3 size: 14 residues. The CDR3: CASRETGQNTEAFF. In nucleotides, the CDR3 is TGTGCCAGCAGGGAGACAGGTCAGAACACTGAAGCTTTCTTT.

The chain combines TRBV19 with TRBJ2-7; the match to TRBD1 covers 8 bases. The V gene end was trimmed by 5 bases and the J gene end by 2 bases; junction bases not matched to a gene: 8. Germline V gene lookup returns CDR1 LNHDA and CDR2 SQIVND (reference sequence). This CDR3 spans 15 amino acids. The DNA for the CDR3 is TGTGCCAGTAGTCTTGGGGGGACAGGAACCTACGAGCAGTACTTC. Its translation is CASSLGGTGTYEQYF.

This chain joins TRBV11-2 and TRBJ1-1, with D tentatively TRBD1 (5 bases). Germline CDR1 SGHAT, CDR2 FQNNGV. The CDR3 sequence is 11 residues long. V lost 4 bases to trimming and J lost 11 bases, with 11 bases between them. The CDR3 bases are TGTGCCAGCAGCTCGGGGGTAGGGGCTTTCTTT. This codes for CASSSGVGAFF. Full variable domain (remainder filled in from reference TRBV11-2 and TRBJ1-1): EAGVAQSPRYKIIEKRQSVAFWCNPISGHATLYWYQQILGQGPKLLIQFQNNGVVDDSQLPKDRFSAERLKGVDSTLKIQPAKLEDSAVYLCASSSGVGAFFGQGTRLTVV.

The chain couples TRBV18 to TRBJ2-1; D unresolved. CDR1 is KGHSH and CDR2 is LQKENI in the germline V gene. The V end was cut by 3 bases, the J end by 0 bases, with 18 bases between. The CDR3 sequence is 18 residues long. The chain's CDR3 is CASSPTPSAAVSYNEQFF. The CDR3 DNA follows: TGTGCCAGCTCACCTACCCCGTCGGCGGCAGTCTCCTACAATGAGCAGTTCTTC.